This is a list of T cell receptor beta chains from one sample in a study of T cells in Graves' hyperthyroidism and ophthalmopathy. TCRdb recomputed calls from the multiplex PCR reads with MiXCR, one row per CDR3 protein. The table lists some 800,000 distinct CDR3 sequences, roughly 37% of them singletons. The material sequenced was blood. The origin of the receptors is a man between 18 and 35 years old with Graves' hyperthyroidism. Both conserved end residues are part of each CDR3. Not all rows give a size; the values are once, few, many and, for expanded clones, a class.

V,size,CDR3
TRBV7-6,NA,CASSSQQGARSGNTIYF
TRBV29-1,many,CSVQHNREAFF
TRBV7-8,many,CASSPGQSGQTQYF
TRBV10-3,NA,CAISESTGGYTF
TRBV7-2,NA,CASSGQGPATSGNTIYF
TRBV24-1,many,CATSDSSSGELFF
TRBV12-3/TRBV12-4,NA,CASSSGLAGEDEQYF
TRBV4-1,many,CASSHGGYYGYTF
TRBV12-3/TRBV12-4,many,CASRQGAYGYTF
TRBV29-1,many,CSVEIPNYEQYF
TRBV20-1,NA,CSARRPAGAQRETQYF
TRBV20-1,NA,CSASGQGAGYEQYF
TRBV10-3,many,CAISPAQETQYF
TRBV9,NA,CAGSVLAVSYEQYF
TRBV9,many,CASSAGPTGANVLTF
TRBV3-1,NA,CASSSTPENTEAFF
TRBV19,NA,CASSMDSRSPLHF
TRBV18,NA,CASSPAGLSETQYF
TRBV10-3,NA,CAISESKGNEKLFF
TRBV2,few,CASSDPGDVGGELFF
TRBV7-9,NA,CASSSPSGQETQYF
TRBV12-3/TRBV12-4,many,CASSPQGGFQPQHF
TRBV7-9,many,CASSYGQAHYGYTF
TRBV12-3/TRBV12-4,NA,CASTLTPNTGELFF
TRBV10-2,NA,CASSESQVVGYTF
TRBV7-6,NA,CASSLGTGDAGELFF
TRBV15,NA,CATSREEKLSF
TRBV7-8,NA,CASQKRGNDPQETQYF
TRBV2,many,CASSKGRGTVEAFF
TRBV7-9,once,CASGLGANTGELFF
TRBV7-9,many,CASSLGELYEQYF
TRBV6-1,NA,CASRPRGGGNTIYF
TRBV7-2,NA,CASSLASGGESPLHF
TRBV5-1,NA,CASSAWGDTSTEAFF
TRBV4-2,few,CASSADRGQYEQYF
TRBV29-1,NA,CSVGLGEVDGYTF
TRBV5-1,few,CASSLDKGGAYEQYF
TRBV20-1,NA,CSASQLAGVNEQYF
TRBV9,NA,CASSADGSGSYEQYF